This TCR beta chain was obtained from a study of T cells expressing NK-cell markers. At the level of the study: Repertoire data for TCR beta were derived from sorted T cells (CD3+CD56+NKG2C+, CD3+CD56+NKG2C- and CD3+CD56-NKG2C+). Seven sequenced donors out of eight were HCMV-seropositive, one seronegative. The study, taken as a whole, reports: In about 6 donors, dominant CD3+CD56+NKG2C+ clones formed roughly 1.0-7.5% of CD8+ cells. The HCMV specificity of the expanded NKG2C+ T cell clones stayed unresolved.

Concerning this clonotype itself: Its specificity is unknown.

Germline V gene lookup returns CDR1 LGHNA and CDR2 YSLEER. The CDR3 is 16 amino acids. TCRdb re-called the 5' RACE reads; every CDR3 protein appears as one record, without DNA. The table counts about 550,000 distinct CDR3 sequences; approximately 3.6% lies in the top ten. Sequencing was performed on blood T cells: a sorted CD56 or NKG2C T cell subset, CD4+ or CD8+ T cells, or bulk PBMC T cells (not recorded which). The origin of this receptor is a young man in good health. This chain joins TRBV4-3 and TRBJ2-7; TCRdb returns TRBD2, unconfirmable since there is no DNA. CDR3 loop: CASSQDRLAGTYEQYF.